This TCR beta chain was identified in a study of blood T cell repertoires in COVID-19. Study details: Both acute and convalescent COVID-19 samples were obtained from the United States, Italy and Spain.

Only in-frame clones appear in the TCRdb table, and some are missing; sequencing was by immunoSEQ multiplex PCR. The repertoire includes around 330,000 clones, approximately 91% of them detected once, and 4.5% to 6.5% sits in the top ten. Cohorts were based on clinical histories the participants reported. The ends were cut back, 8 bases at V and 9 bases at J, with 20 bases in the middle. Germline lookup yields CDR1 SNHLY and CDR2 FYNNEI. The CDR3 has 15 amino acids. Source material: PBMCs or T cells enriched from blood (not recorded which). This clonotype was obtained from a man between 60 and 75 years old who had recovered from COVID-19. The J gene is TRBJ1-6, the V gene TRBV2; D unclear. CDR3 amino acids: CASVAGTRGTSPLHF. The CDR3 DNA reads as TGTGCCAGCGTGGCAGGTACCCGGGGTACTTCACCCCTCCACTTT.